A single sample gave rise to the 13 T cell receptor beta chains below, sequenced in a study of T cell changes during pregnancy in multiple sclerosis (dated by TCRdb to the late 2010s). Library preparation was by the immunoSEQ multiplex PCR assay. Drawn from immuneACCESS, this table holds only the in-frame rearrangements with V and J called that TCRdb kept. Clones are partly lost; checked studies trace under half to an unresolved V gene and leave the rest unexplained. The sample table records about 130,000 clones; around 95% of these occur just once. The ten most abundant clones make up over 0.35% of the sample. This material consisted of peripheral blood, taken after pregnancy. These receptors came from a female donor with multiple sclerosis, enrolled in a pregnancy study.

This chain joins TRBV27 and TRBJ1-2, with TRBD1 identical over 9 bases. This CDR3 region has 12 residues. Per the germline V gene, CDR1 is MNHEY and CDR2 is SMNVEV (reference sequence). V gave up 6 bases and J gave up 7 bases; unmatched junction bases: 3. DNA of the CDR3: TGTGCCAGCAGCCGGACAGGGGTTGGCTACACCTTC. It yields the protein CASSRTGVGYTF.

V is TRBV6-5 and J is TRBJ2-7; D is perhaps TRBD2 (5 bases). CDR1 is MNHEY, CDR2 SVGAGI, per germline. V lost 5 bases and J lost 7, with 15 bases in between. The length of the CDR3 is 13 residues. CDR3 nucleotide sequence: TGTGCCAGCAGTCCCCGCGGAGGTAGGGAGCAGTACTTC. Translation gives CASSPRGGREQYF.

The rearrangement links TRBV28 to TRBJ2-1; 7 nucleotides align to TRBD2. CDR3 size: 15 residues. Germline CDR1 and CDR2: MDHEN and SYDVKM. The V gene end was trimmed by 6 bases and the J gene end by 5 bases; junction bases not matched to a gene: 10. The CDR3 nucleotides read TGTGCCAGCAGCCATGGGCTAGCGGTTGACAATGAGCAGTTCTTC. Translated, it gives CASSHGLAVDNEQFF.

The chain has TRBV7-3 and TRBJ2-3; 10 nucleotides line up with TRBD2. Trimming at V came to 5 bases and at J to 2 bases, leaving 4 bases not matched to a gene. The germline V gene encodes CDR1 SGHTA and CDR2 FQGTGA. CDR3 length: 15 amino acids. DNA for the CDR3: TGTGCCAGCAGCGTCACTAGCGGGATCACAGATACGCAGTATTTT. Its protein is CASSVTSGITDTQYF.

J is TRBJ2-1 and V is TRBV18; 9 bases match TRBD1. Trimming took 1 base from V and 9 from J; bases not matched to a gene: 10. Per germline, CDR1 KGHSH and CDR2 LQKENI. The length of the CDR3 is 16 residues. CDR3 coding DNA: TGTGCCAGCTCACCACTACCGGGACAGGGATCTGGTGAGCAGTTCTTC. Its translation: CASSPLPGQGSGEQFF.

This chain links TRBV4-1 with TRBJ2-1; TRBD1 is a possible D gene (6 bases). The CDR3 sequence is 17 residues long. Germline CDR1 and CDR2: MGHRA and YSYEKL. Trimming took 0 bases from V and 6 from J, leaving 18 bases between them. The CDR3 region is CASSQDGLGHVPNEQFF. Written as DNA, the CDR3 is TGCGCCAGCAGCCAAGATGGGCTGGGACACGTCCCCAATGAGCAGTTCTTC.

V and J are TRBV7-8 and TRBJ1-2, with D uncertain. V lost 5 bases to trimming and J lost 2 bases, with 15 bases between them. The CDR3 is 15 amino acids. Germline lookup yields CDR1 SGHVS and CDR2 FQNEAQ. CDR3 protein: CASSPLAGTNYGYTF. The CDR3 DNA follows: TGTGCCAGCAGCCCACTTGCGGGAACGAACTATGGCTACACCTTC. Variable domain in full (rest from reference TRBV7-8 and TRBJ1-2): GAGVSQSPRYKVAKRGQDVALRCDPISGHVSLFWYQQALGQGPEFLTYFQNEAQLDKSGLPSDRFFAERPEGSVSTLKIQRTQQEDSAVYLCASSPLAGTNYGYTFGSGTRLTVV.

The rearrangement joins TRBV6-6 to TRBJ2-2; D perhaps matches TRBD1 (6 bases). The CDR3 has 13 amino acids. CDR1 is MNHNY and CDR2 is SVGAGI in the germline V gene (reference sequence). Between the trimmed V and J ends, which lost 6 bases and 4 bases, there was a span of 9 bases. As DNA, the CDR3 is TGTGCCAGCAGAACAGGGTCCACCGGGGAGCTGTTTTTT. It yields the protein CASRTGSTGELFF.

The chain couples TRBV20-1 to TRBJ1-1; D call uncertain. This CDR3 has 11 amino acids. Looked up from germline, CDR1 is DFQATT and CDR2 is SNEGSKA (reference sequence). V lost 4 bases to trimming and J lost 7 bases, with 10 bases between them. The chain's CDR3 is CSATGMGEAFF. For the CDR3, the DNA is TGCAGTGCTACGGGAATGGGTGAAGCTTTCTTT.

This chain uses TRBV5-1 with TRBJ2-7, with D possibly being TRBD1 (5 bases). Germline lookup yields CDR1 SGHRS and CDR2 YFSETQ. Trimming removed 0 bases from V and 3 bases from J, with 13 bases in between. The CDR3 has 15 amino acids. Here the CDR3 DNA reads TGCGCCAGCAGCTTGGGGGGCCAAGGGATCTACGAGCAGTACTTC. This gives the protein CASSLGGQGIYEQYF.

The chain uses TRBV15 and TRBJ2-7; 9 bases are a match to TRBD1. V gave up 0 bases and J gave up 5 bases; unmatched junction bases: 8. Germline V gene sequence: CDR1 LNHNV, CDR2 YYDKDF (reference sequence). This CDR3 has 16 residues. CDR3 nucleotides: TGTGCCACCAGCAGAGAATCTAGGACAGGGGAGAACGAGCAGTACTTC. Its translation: CATSRESRTGENEQYF.

The CDR3 reads CASSLGRVTTDTQYF. The CDR3 DNA reads as TGCGCCAGCAGCTTGGGTCGCGTAACCACAGATACGCAGTATTTT. The rearrangement uses TRBV5-1 and TRBJ2-3; D not certain. The CDR3 covers 15 residues. Germline CDR1 and CDR2: SGHRS and YFSETQ. Trimming cost V 0 bases and J 2 bases, with 10 bases left between them.

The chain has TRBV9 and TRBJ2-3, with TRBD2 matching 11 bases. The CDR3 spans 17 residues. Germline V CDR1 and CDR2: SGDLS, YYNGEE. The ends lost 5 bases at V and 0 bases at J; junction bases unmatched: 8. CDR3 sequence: CASRAGTSGTSTDTQYF. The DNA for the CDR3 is TGTGCCAGCAGGGCCGGGACTAGCGGCACTAGCACAGATACGCAGTATTTT. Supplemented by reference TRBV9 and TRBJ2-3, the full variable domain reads DSGVTQTPKHLITATGQRVTLRCSPRSGDLSVYWYQQSLDQGLQFLIQYYNGEERAKGNILERFSAQQFPDLHSELNLSSLELGDSALYFCASRAGTSGTSTDTQYFGPGTRLTVL.